The entry that follows covers one T cell receptor (beta chain) sequence. The sample originates from a study of cytomegalovirus exposure and HLA in healthy donors. The CDR3 runs to 17 residues. The germline V gene has CDR1 SGHNT and CDR2 YYREEE (reference sequence). V lost 2 bases to trimming and J lost 4 bases; unmatched junction nucleotides: 10. PCR used 60 Vbeta primers and 13 Jbeta primers. This table comes from immunoSEQ multiplex PCR, and its TCRdb copy is limited to in-frame clones, with some not included. The sample holds 200,000 or so clones, 82% seen once. The rearrangement joins TRBV5-4 to TRBJ2-2, with TRBD2 identical over 8 bases. The specimen sequenced was PBMCs. The clonotype originates from a woman aged 50 to 65 in good health and CMV-seropositive. This chain's CDR3 is CASSFLREGLSTGELFF. The CDR3 region has the DNA TGTGCCAGCAGCTTTCTCCGGGAGGGCCTTAGCACCGGGGAGCTGTTTTTT.